The 21 T cell receptor beta chains presented below share a single source sample, sequenced in a study of control samples from healthy donors and cancer patients. TCRdb's copy holds only in-frame clones and misses some; the assay was immunoSEQ multiplex PCR. The table lists about 120,000 clones, more than 75% of them singletons. Material for sequencing was blood. These receptors were collected from a woman aged 70 to 79 in good health.

The rearrangement joins TRBV19 to TRBJ1-6; D unresolved. This CDR3 has 16 amino acids. V shed 5 bases and J shed 0 bases, with 11 bases lying between them. Germline V gene lookup returns CDR1 LNHDA and CDR2 SQIVND (reference sequence). CDR3 loop: CASSVGRPSYNSPLHF. DNA of the CDR3: TGTGCCAGTAGTGTGGGCAGGCCCTCCTATAATTCACCCCTCCACTTT.

Concerning this clone: Distinct nucleotide sequences in the sample also encode this CDR3. V and J are TRBV7-9 and TRBJ1-2, with a weak D call TRBD1 (5 bases). Germline V CDR1 and CDR2: SEHNR, FQNEAQ (reference sequence). This CDR3 contains 14 residues. V was pared by 4 bases and J by 4 bases, with 13 bases between. DNA of the CDR3: TGTGCCAGCAGCTCAGACAGCCCTCTCTATGGCTACACCTTC. Amino acids: CASSSDSPLYGYTF.

The J gene is TRBJ1-3, the V gene TRBV7-2; maybe TRBD1 (5 bases). The V gene's germline CDR1 is SGHTA and CDR2 FQGNSA. The CDR3 contains 15 residues. Trimming took 5 bases from V and 0 from J, leaving 11 bases between them. The CDR3 region has the DNA TGTGCCAGCAGCAGGGACCGCCTCTCTGGAAACACCATATATTTT. Its translation: CASSRDRLSGNTIYF.

In nucleotides, the CDR3 is TGTGCCAGCAGTCGGGCCGGGACAGGTTATGGCTACACCTTC. Its protein is CASSRAGTGYGYTF. V gene TRBV6-6 combines with J gene TRBJ1-2; 8 bases match TRBD1. Germline CDR1 and CDR2: MNHNY and SVGAGI (reference sequence). Germline trimming cut 5 bases from V and 5 bases from J; bases unmatched to any gene: 7. The CDR3 extends over 14 amino acids.

CDR3 nucleotides: TGTGCCAGCAGTTACGCAGCTCGCAATCAGCCCCAGCATTTT. Protein product: CASSYAARNQPQHF. V usage is TRBV6-5 and J usage is TRBJ1-5; no firm D call. Germline V gives CDR1 MNHEY, CDR2 SVGAGI. The CDR3 extends over 14 amino acids. The V and J ends lost 2 bases and 2 bases respectively, with 7 bases between them.

This clone has just one count. J is TRBJ1-2 and V is TRBV11-2; D gene unclear. V lost 4 bases and J 2 bases, leaving 17 bases between the germline ends. This CDR3 is 16 amino acids long. CDR1 and CDR2 from the germline V gene are SGHAT and FQNNGV. The CDR3 DNA is TGTGCCAGCAGCTCCGAAGGGAGGCGAGGGAACTATGGCTACACCTTC. Translating it yields CASSSEGRRGNYGYTF.

V gene TRBV29-1 combines with J gene TRBJ1-3; D is perhaps TRBD1 (5 bases). The germline CDR1 and CDR2 sequences are SQVTM and ANQGSEA. The ends were cut back, 6 bases at V and 3 bases at J, with 12 bases in the middle. The CDR3 runs 13 residues. The CDR3, as DNA: TGCAGCGTGACAGCTGACTATGGAAACACCATATATTTT. Protein product: CSVTADYGNTIYF.

This chain joins TRBV4-1 and TRBJ2-5; D possibly matches TRBD1 or TRBD2 (6 bases each). The CDR3 length is 16 residues. Deletions cut 4 bases from V and 1 base from J, with 16 bases between. Germline V CDR1 and CDR2: MGHRA, YSYEKL. The CDR3 DNA follows: TGCGCCAGCAGCCTCGGGGGAGCAGGGGTCCAAGAGACCCAGTACTTC. Amino acids: CASSLGGAGVQETQYF.

The V gene is TRBV5-1, the J gene TRBJ1-2; TRBD1 is a possible D gene (5 bases). The CDR3 contains 16 residues. Germline-derived CDR1 and CDR2 are SGHRS and YFSETQ. V shed 3 bases and J shed 4 bases, with 19 bases lying between them. CDR3 loop: CASSWDRDRQSYGYTF. CDR3 coding DNA: TGCGCCAGCAGCTGGGACCGGGACCGTCAGTCCTATGGCTACACCTTC.

This chain joins TRBV7-9 and TRBJ1-5; TRBD1 agrees at 8 bases. Germline V gene data show CDR1 as SEHNR and CDR2 as FQNEAQ (reference sequence). V trimming: 5 bases; J trimming: 2 bases; junction bases outside the gene matches: 8. CDR3 length: 16 amino acids. The CDR3: CASSLPGGAGNQPQHF. For the CDR3, the DNA is TGTGCCAGCAGCCTACCAGGGGGCGCAGGCAATCAGCCCCAGCATTTT.

Note on this clone: This CDR3 is also generated by other DNA sequences in the sample. The chain recombines TRBV4-2 with TRBJ2-7; 8 bases line up with TRBD2. V shed 1 base, J shed 6 bases, and the junction held 5 bases outside the gene matches. In germline, CDR1 is LGHNA, CDR2 YNFKEQ. CDR3 length: 14 residues. The DNA of the CDR3 is TGTGCCAGCAGCCAAGGTCCCGCGGGGGGCGAGCAGTACTTC. Amino acids: CASSQGPAGGEQYF.

The chain recombines TRBV7-2 with TRBJ2-7, with D perhaps matching TRBD2 (6 bases). The CDR3 totals 14 residues. V lost 5 bases to trimming and J lost 1 base, with 12 bases between them. Germline V gene lookup returns CDR1 SGHTA and CDR2 FQGNSA. CDR3 sequence reads: CASSPSAGSYEQYF. The CDR3 DNA reads as TGTGCCAGCAGCCCCTCCGCGGGGTCCTACGAGCAGTACTTC.

J is TRBJ1-1 and V is TRBV9, with D tentatively TRBD1 (5 bases). Germline CDR1 reads SGDLS; CDR2 reads YYNGEE. The V end lost 3 bases, the J end lost 8 bases, and 20 bases lay between the germline ends. This CDR3 region has 15 residues. CDR3: CASSATGGAAREAFF. CDR3 bases: TGTGCCAGCAGCGCGACGGGGGGAGCCGCGAGGGAAGCTTTCTTT. Drawing the rest from reference TRBV9 and TRBJ1-1, the complete variable domain is DSGVTQTPKHLITATGQRVTLRCSPRSGDLSVYWYQQSLDQGLQFLIQYYNGEERAKGNILERFSAQQFPDLHSELNLSSLELGDSALYFCASSATGGAAREAFFGQGTRLTVV.

V gene TRBV2 combines with J gene TRBJ2-7, with 7 bases lining up with TRBD1. The germline gives CDR1 SNHLY, CDR2 FYNNEI. The V and J ends lost 10 bases and 9 bases, in that order; junction bases with no gene match: 15. This CDR3 contains 13 residues. The CDR3 DNA is TGTGCCACCCGGACAGGAGCCTATGGGGGGCAGTACTTC. Translating it yields CATRTGAYGGQYF.

The CDR3, as DNA: TGCAGCGTTGGAGGGGGGACTGGGAGCTCCTACGAGCAGTACTTC. Translated, it gives CSVGGGTGSSYEQYF. The V call is TRBV29-1, the J call TRBJ2-7, with D perhaps TRBD1 or TRBD2 (6 bases each). This CDR3 region has 15 residues. Germline CDR1 reads SQVTM; CDR2 reads ANQGSEA. Trimming removed 4 bases at V and 0 bases at J, with 16 bases between.

This clone was detected only a few times. The chain is built from TRBV2 and TRBJ2-4; a possible D gene is TRBD1 (5 bases). This CDR3 comprises 14 residues. The germline V gene has CDR1 SNHLY and CDR2 FYNNEI. V dropped 5 bases and J dropped 0 bases, with 8 bases sitting between them. The CDR3 bases are TGTGCCAGCAGTAAGACAGTAGCCAAAAACATTCAGTACTTC. Its protein product is CASSKTVAKNIQYF. The full variable domain, its missing parts supplied by reference TRBV2 and TRBJ2-4, is EPEVTQTPSHQVTQMGQEVILRCVPISNHLYFYWYRQILGQKVEFLVSFYNNEISEKSEIFDDQFSVERPDGSNFTLKIRSTKLEDSAMYFCASSKTVAKNIQYFGAGTRLSVL.

This chain links TRBV11-2 with TRBJ2-3; 8 nucleotides align to TRBD1. The CDR3 loop spans 14 amino acids. V shed 3 bases, J shed 5 bases, and the junction held 4 bases outside the gene matches. Germline loops: CDR1 SGHAT, CDR2 FQNNGV. The CDR3 region is CASSFQGAGDTQYF. The CDR3 DNA reads as TGTGCCAGCAGCTTCCAGGGGGCCGGAGATACGCAGTATTTT.

The V call is TRBV19, the J call TRBJ2-2, with 9 bases lining up with TRBD1. The V and J ends lost 6 bases and 6 bases, in that order; junction bases with no gene match: 8. This CDR3 has 15 residues. From germline, CDR1 is LNHDA and CDR2 SQIVND (reference sequence). For the CDR3, the DNA is TGTGCCAGTAGCAACAGGGGGCCGGCCTCCGGGGAGCTGTTTTTT. Residues: CASSNRGPASGELFF. The full variable domain, completed using reference TRBV19 and TRBJ2-2, is DGGITQSPKYLFRKEGQNVTLSCEQNLNHDAMYWYRQDPGQGLRLIYYSQIVNDFQKGDIAEGYSVSREKKESFPLTVTSAQKNPTAFYLCASSNRGPASGELFFGEGSRLTVL.

The V call is TRBV7-9, the J call TRBJ1-3; 8 nucleotides agree with TRBD1. J lost 4 bases, V lost 5 bases, and 7 bases had no gene match. CDR1 and CDR2 (germline): SEHNR, FQNEAQ (reference sequence). CDR3 length equals 15 residues. This CDR3 is CASSPTDRGGNTIYF. CDR3 nucleotides: TGTGCCAGCAGCCCGACCGACAGGGGAGGAAACACCATATATTTT.

The rearrangement links TRBV6-6 to TRBJ1-2, with D maybe TRBD1 (5 bases). Germline lookup yields CDR1 MNHNY and CDR2 SVGAGI (reference sequence). CDR3 size: 14 residues. Trimming shortened V by 5 bases and J by 4 bases, and 14 bases separated the two germline ends. The CDR3 reads CASSPQGPIYGYTF. CDR3 nucleotides: TGTGCCAGCAGTCCCCAGGGACCGATCTATGGCTACACCTTC.

This chain connects TRBV19 to TRBJ1-6; 9 bases are a match to TRBD1. Per the germline V gene, CDR1 is LNHDA and CDR2 is SQIVND (reference sequence). The CDR3 sequence is 17 residues long. V shed 3 bases, J shed 4 bases, and the junction held 7 bases outside the gene matches. The CDR3 reads CASSMGQGGMYNSPLHF. CDR3 DNA sequence: TGTGCCAGTAGTATGGGACAGGGAGGGATGTATAATTCACCCCTCCACTTT.